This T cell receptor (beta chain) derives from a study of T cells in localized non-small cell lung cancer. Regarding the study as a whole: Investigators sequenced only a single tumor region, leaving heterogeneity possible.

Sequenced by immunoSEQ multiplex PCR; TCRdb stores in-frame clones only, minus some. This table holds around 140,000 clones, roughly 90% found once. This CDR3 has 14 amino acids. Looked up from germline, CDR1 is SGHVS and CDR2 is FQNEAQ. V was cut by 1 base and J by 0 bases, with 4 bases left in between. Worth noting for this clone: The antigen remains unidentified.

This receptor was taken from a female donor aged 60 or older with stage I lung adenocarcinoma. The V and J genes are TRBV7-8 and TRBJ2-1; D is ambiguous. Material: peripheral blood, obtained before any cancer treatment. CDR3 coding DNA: TGTGCCAGCAGCTTAGGGGGCTCCTACAATGAGCAGTTCTTC. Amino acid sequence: CASSLGGSYNEQFF.